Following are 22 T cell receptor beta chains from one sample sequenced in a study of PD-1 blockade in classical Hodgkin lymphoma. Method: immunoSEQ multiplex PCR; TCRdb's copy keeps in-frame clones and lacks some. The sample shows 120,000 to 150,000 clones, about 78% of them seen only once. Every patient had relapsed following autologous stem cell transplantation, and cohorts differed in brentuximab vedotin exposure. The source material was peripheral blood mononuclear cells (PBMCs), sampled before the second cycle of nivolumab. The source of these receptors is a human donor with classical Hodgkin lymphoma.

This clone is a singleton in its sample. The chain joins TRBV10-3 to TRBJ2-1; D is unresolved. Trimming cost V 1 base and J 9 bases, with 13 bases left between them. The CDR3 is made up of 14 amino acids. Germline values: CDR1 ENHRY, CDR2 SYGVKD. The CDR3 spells CAISEFYKRLEQFF. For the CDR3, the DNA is TGTGCCATCAGTGAGTTTTACAAAAGACTTGAGCAGTTCTTC.

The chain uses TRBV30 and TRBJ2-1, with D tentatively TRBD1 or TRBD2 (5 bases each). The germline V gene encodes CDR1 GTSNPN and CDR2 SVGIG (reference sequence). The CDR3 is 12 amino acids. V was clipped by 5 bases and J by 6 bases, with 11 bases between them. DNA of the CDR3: TGTGCCTGGGGGGGAAGGGCCAATGAGCAGTTCTTC. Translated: CAWGGRANEQFF.

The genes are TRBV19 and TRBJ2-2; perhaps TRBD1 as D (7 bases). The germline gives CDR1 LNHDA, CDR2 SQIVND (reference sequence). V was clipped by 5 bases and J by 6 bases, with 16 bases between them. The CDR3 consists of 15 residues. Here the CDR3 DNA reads TGTGCCAGTAGTCCCGGGGAGGACAGGCCCGGGGAGCTGTTTTTT. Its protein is CASSPGEDRPGELFF.

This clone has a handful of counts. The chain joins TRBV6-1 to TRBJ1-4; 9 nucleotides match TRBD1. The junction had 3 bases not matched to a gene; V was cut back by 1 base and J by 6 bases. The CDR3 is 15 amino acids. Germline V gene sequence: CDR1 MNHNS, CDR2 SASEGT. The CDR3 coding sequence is TGTGCCAGCAGTGAAGGGACAGGGGTTCATGAAAAACTGTTTTTT. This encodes CASSEGTGVHEKLFF.

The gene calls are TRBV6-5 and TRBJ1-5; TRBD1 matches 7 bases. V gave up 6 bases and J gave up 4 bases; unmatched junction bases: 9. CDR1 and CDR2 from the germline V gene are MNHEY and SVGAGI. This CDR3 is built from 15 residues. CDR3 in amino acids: CASRVQGWGNQPQHF. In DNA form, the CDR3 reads TGTGCCAGCAGGGTACAGGGGTGGGGGAATCAGCCCCAGCATTTT.

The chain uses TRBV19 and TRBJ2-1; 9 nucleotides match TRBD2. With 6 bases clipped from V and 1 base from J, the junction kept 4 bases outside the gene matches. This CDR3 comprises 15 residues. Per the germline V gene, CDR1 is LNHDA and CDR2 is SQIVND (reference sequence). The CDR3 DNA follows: TGTGCCAGTAGCGCGGGGGGGCGTTCCTACAATGAGCAGTTCTTC. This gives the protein CASSAGGRSYNEQFF.

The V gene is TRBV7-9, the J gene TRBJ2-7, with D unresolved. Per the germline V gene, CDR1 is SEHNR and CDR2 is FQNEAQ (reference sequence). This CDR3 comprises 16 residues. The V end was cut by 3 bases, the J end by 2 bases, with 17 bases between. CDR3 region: CASSLVRPPSPYEQYF. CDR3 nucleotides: TGTGCCAGCAGCTTGGTCCGACCACCCTCGCCCTACGAGCAGTACTTC.

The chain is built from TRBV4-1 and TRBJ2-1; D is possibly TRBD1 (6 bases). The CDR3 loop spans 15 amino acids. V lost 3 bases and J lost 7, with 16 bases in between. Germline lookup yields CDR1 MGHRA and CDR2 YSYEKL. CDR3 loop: CASSQMTGPSNEQFF. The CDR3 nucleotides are TGCGCCAGCAGCCAGATGACAGGCCCCTCTAATGAGCAGTTCTTC.

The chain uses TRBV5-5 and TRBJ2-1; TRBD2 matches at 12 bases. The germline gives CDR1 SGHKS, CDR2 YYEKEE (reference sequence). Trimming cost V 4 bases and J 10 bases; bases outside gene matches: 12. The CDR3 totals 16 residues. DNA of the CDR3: TGTGCCAGCAGCCAGGCCCCTAGCGGGAGGGCAAGGGAGCAGTTCTTC. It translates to CASSQAPSGRAREQFF.

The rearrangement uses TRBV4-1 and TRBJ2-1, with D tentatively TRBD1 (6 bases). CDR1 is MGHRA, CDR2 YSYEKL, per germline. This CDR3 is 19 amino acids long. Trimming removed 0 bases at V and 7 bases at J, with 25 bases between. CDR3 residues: CASSQEEVGGDIPGNEQFF. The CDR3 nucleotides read TGCGCCAGCAGCCAAGAAGAGGTAGGGGGTGATATACCCGGGAATGAGCAGTTCTTC.

The CDR3, as DNA: TGTGCCAGCACCCGACTAGCGGGAGGGCTACAAGCTATGGAGACCCAGTACTTC. Its protein product is CASTRLAGGLQAMETQYF. The chain carries TRBV7-8 and TRBJ2-5, with 14 positions matching TRBD2. The CDR3 covers 18 residues. V lost 7 bases and J lost 5; bases outside the gene matches: 15. Germline V gene lookup returns CDR1 SGHVS and CDR2 FQNEAQ.

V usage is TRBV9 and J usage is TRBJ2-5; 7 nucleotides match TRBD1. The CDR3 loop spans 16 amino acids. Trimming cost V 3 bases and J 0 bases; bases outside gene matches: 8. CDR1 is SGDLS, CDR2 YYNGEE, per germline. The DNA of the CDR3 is TGTGCCAGCAGCGCAGGGGGTGGGATCGACCAAGAGACCCAGTACTTC. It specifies CASSAGGGIDQETQYF.

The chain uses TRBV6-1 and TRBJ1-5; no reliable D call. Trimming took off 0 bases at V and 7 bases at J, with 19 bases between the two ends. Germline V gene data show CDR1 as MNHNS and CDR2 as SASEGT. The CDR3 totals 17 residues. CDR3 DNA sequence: TGTGCCAGCAGTGAAGCGCCTAGACCGGGTAGGGTACAGCCCCAGCATTTT. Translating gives CASSEAPRPGRVQPQHF.

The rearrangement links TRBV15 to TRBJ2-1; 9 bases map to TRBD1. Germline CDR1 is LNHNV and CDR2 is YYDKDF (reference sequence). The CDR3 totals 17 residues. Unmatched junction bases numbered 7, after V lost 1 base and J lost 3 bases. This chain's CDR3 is CATSRGAPGQGYNEQFF. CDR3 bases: TGTGCCACCAGCAGAGGTGCACCGGGACAGGGCTACAATGAGCAGTTCTTC.

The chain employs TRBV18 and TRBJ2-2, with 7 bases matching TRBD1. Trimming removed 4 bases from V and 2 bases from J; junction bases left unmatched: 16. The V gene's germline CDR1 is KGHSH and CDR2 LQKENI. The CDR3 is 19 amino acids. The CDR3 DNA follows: TGTGCCAGCTCACAACCGGGACAGCAAAGAGAGGAAAACACCGGGGAGCTGTTTTTT. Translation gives CASSQPGQQREENTGELFF.

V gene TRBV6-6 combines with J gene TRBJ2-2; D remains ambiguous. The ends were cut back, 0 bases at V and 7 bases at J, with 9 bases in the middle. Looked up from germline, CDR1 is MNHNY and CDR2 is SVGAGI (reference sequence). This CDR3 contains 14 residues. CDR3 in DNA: TGTGCCAGCAGTTACTCGGAACAGATCGGGGAGCTGTTTTTT. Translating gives CASSYSEQIGELFF.

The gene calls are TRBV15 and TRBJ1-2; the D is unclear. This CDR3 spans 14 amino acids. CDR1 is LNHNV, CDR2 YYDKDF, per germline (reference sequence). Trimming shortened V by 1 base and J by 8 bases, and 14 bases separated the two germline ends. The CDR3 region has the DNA TGTGCCACCAGCAGAGCCCTAACAGTGACAGGCTACACCTTC. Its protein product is CATSRALTVTGYTF.

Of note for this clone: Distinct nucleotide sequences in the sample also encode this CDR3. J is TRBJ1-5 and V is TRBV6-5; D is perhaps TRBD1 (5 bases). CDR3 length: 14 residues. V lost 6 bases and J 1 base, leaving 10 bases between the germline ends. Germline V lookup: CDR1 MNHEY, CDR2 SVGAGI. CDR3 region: CASSLGGSNQPQHF. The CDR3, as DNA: TGTGCCAGCAGCCTGGGGGGGAGCAATCAGCCCCAGCATTTT.

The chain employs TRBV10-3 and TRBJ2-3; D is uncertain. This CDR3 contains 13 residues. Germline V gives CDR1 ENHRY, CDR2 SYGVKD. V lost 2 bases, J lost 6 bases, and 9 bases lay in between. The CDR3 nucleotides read TGTGCCATCAGTGAGAGGGTTCGGGATACGCAGTATTTT. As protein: CAISERVRDTQYF.

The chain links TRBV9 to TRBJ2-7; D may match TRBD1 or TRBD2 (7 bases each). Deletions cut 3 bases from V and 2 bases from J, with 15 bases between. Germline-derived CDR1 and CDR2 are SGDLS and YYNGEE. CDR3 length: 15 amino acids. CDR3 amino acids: CASSGEGQQTYEQYF. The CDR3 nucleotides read TGTGCCAGCAGCGGGGAGGGACAGCAAACCTACGAGCAGTACTTC.

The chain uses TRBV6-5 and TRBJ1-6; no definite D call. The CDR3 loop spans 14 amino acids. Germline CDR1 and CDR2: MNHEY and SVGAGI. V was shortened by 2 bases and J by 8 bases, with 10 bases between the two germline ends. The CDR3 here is CASSYRGSDSPLHF. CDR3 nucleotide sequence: TGTGCCAGCAGTTACCGGGGATCTGATTCACCCCTCCACTTT.

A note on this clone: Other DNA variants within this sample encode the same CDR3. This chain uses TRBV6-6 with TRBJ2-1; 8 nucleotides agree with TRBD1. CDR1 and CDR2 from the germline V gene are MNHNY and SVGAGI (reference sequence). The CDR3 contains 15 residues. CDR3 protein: CASLGSGGAYNEQFF. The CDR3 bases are TGTGCTAGCTTAGGTTCAGGGGGCGCGTACAATGAGCAGTTCTTC.